The clone carrying this T cell receptor (beta chain) has a single count. In the study's own analysis: The assay estimated nucleated cells by amplifying reference gene primers. Assay: immunoSEQ multiplex PCR; the TCRdb copy retains only in-frame clones and omits some. The V and J calls and clone size come from that table; D and trimming were worked out from the DNA. The sample lists 300,000 to 350,000 clones; roughly 87% were seen once. This entry belongs to a study of blood T cell repertoires in COVID-19. Study background: The study drew acute and convalescent COVID-19 samples from the United States, Italy and Spain. Sample material is recorded as cDNA or gDNA derived from T cells, B-cell-depleted T cells, or PBMCs.

CDR3 length: 13 amino acids. Germline-derived CDR1 and CDR2 are SGHDT and YYEEEE. Trimming cost V 2 bases and J 4 bases; bases outside gene matches: 1. The chain recombines TRBV5-6 with TRBJ2-3; 7 bases line up with TRBD1. Sequenced material: peripheral blood. The clonotype originates from a man in his late teens or twenties with active or convalescent COVID-19. CDR3 coding DNA: TGTGCCAGCAGCTTAGGGGGCTCAGATACGCAGTATTTT. Translated, it gives CASSLGGSDTQYF.